The rows below give T cell receptor beta chains drawn from one sample of a study of blood T cell repertoires in COVID-19. Generated by immunoSEQ multiplex PCR, the TCRdb table keeps only in-frame clones and is missing some. The data contain 87,000 or so clones, about nine tenths of them singletons. Source material: peripheral blood. Receptors originate from a woman of 80 years or more with acute or convalescent COVID-19. CDR3s include the opening cysteine and the closing phenylalanine or tryptophan. The order of the fields is V gene, J gene, D gene, clone size, CDR3 protein, CDR3 DNA. D genes are given only for firm matches. Only part of the rows carry a size: once, few, many, or a class if the clone is expanded.

TRBV19	TRBJ2-1	TRBD2	few	CASSAIAGGYHNEQFF	TGTGCCAGTAGTGCTATAGCGGGGGGCTACCACAATGAGCAGTTCTTC
TRBV28	TRBJ1-2	-	-	CASHEGTRANYGYTF	TGTGCCAGCCACGAAGGGACAAGAGCTAACTATGGCTACACCTTC
TRBV4-1	TRBJ1-4	TRBD1	-	CASSQENPRGRGEKLFF	TGCGCCAGCAGCCAAGAAAACCCCAGGGGGCGCGGTGAAAAACTGTTTTTT
TRBV2	TRBJ2-7	TRBD1	-	CASRRQGSEQYF	TGTGCCAGCAGAAGACAGGGTTCCGAGCAGTACTTC
TRBV11-2	TRBJ2-3	TRBD1	-	CASSLDGGQGSYF	TGTGCCAGCAGCTTAGACGGTGGACAGGGAAGTTATTTT
TRBV12-3/TRBV12-4	TRBJ2-1	-	-	CASSLLRVDEQFF	TGTGCCAGCAGTTTACTGAGGGTCGATGAGCAGTTCTTC
TRBV30	TRBJ1-6	-	-	CAWSVSGSDSPLHF	TGTGCCTGGAGTGTGTCTGGGAGTGATTCACCCCTCCACTTT
TRBV5-1	TRBJ1-1	-	-	CASSLRQGFMNTEAFF	TGCGCCAGCAGCTTGAGGCAGGGTTTTATGAACACTGAAGCTTTCTTT
TRBV6-5	TRBJ1-4	-	-	CASSKAGNEKLFF	TGTGCCAGCAGTAAGGCAGGGAATGAAAAACTGTTTTTT
TRBV15	TRBJ1-2	TRBD1	-	CATSRDGLGTGGAAGWGYTF	TGTGCCACCAGCAGAGATGGTCTCGGGACAGGGGGCGCAGCAGGCTGGGGCTACACCTTC
TRBV30	TRBJ2-3	-	once	CAWDSVGPDTQYF	TGTGCCTGGGATAGCGTTGGGCCAGATACGCAGTATTTT
TRBV11-1	TRBJ2-1	-	-	CASSLSSEAYNEQFF	TGTGCCAGCAGCTTGTCTAGCGAAGCCTACAATGAGCAGTTCTTC
TRBV2	TRBJ1-4	-	-	CASSKEITNEKLFF	TGTGCCAGCAGTAAGGAGATAACTAATGAAAAACTGTTTTTT
TRBV4-1	TRBJ2-1	TRBD2	-	CASSQDHGGVNEQFF	TGCGCCAGCAGCCAAGATCACGGGGGGGTAAATGAGCAGTTCTTC
TRBV5-1	TRBJ1-2	TRBD1	-	CASSPTGLGYGYTF	TGCGCCAGCAGCCCGACAGGGCTAGGGTATGGCTACACCTTC
TRBV5-1	TRBJ1-1	-	-	CASTSSGGNTEAFF	TGCGCCAGCACCTCGAGCGGTGGGAACACTGAAGCTTTCTTT